A single sample is the source of the 32 T cell receptor beta chains below, sequenced in a study of prognosis after radiotherapy for stage I lung cancer. Starting from genomic DNA, TCR beta CDR3 was amplified through two-round multiplex PCR. Primers specific to each TRBV and TRBJ gene drove first-round PCR. TCRdb re-called the multiplex PCR reads through MiXCR, storing one row per CDR3 protein. The sample has some 27,000 distinct CDR3 sequences, around two fifths seen once. Sequencing was performed on PBMCs, taken before or after stereotactic body radiation therapy (not recorded which). The origin of the receptors is a donor aged 50 or older with non-small cell lung cancer.

At least ten counts were recorded for this clonotype. The rearrangement uses TRBV3-2 and TRBJ1-2. TRBV3-2 is a listed pseudogene. The CDR3 runs to 13 residues. This chain's CDR3 is CASSHQARNGYTF. The DNA of the CDR3 is TGTGCCAGCAGCCACCAGGCAAGAAATGGCTACACCTTC.

V gene TRBV6-2 or TRBV6-3 combines with J gene TRBJ1-5; possible D gene TRBD1, 5 bases. V lost 6 bases, J lost 7 bases, and 19 bases lay in between. Germline assignment: CDR1 MNHEY and CDR2 SVGEGT. The CDR3 is 15 amino acids. The CDR3 loop reads CASRYTTGDDQPQHF. The DNA for the CDR3 is TGTGCCAGCAGGTACACTACAGGTGATGACCAGCCCCAGCATTTT.

This clonotype was detected ten times or more. The chain uses TRBV7-2 and TRBJ2-3, with D perhaps TRBD2 (6 bases). Trimming pared 5 bases from V and 6 bases from J, leaving 24 bases between. CDR3 length equals 17 residues. Germline V CDR1 and CDR2: SGHTA, FQGNSA. This CDR3 is CASSPRTLSGAADTQYF. CDR3 DNA sequence: TGTGCCAGCAGCCCAAGGACTCTTAGCGGAGCCGCCGATACGCAGTATTTT.

Ten or more counts support this clonotype. V gene TRBV20-1 combines with J gene TRBJ2-3, with a tentative D call TRBD2 (6 bases). The CDR3 is 15 residues long. The germline V and J ends were trimmed by 3 bases and 1 base, with 14 bases remaining between them. In germline, CDR1 is DFQATT, CDR2 SNEGSKA (reference sequence). For the CDR3, the DNA is TGCAGTGCTAGGGGGGGTAAGAGAGGCACAGATACGCAGTATTTT. This sequence encodes CSARGGKRGTDTQYF.

V usage is TRBV24-1 and J usage is TRBJ2-2, with a tentative D call TRBD1 (6 bases). CDR3 length: 16 residues. V was cut by 7 bases and J by 7 bases, with 21 bases left in between. Germline V gene data show CDR1 as KGHDR and CDR2 as SFDVKD. CDR3 coding DNA: TGTGCCACCAGCGAGGCAGGGGAACGCTGGAACGGGGAGCTGTTTTTT. As protein: CATSEAGERWNGELFF.

This clonotype was counted at least ten times. The chain carries TRBV10-3 and TRBJ1-2; 8 nucleotides line up with TRBD1. Per germline, CDR1 ENHRY and CDR2 SYGVKD. After removal of 0 bases from V and 3 bases from J, the junction contained 12 bases not matched to a gene. The CDR3 loop spans 18 amino acids. The DNA of the CDR3 is TGTGCCATCAGTGAGTCCGGGACAGGCCTACGGGGTGACTATGGCTACACCTTC. Its protein product is CAISESGTGLRGDYGYTF.

The genes are TRBV10-3 and TRBJ2-1; D not certain. The V gene's germline CDR1 is ENHRY and CDR2 SYGVKD. Trimming took off 2 bases at V and 4 bases at J, with 12 bases between the two ends. The CDR3 is 15 residues long. The CDR3 coding sequence is TGTGCCATCAGTGAGCCCGCCGTTCCATACAATGAGCAGTTCTTC. Translated: CAISEPAVPYNEQFF.

This clonotype appeared a few times. The CDR3 bases are TGTGCCAGCAGGGGTGGGGACAGGGGGAGAGGAGAGACCCAGTACTTC. Its protein is CASRGGDRGRGETQYF. The chain has TRBV6-1 and TRBJ2-5, with 11 positions matching TRBD1. With V trimmed by 6 bases and J by 4 bases, 10 bases remained unmatched. CDR1 and CDR2 from the germline V gene are MNHNS and SASEGT. The CDR3 is made up of 16 amino acids.

This clonotype is medium-sized (0.01 to 0.1%) within its sample. The rearrangement joins TRBV5-1 to TRBJ2-7, with a weak D call TRBD1 (5 bases). V lost 3 bases and J lost 0, with 10 bases in between. Germline values: CDR1 SGHRS, CDR2 YFSETQ. This CDR3 has 14 residues. CDR3 amino acids: CASSYQTASYEQYF. CDR3 DNA: TGCGCCAGCAGCTATCAGACAGCCTCCTACGAGCAGTACTTC. The variable domain in full, with the rest retrieved from reference TRBV5-1 and TRBJ2-7, is KAGVTQTPRYLIKTRGQQVTLSCSPISGHRSVSWYQQTPGQGLQFLFEYFSETQRNKGNFPGRFSGRQFSNSRSEMNVSTLELGDSALYLCASSYQTASYEQYFGPGTRLTVT.

About this clonotype: This may come from a read error, since a much larger clone is one base off. The chain carries TRBV6-1 and TRBJ1-5; tentatively, D is TRBD1 (6 bases). Germline loops: CDR1 MNHNS, CDR2 SASEGT. This CDR3 contains 13 residues. V was pared by 8 bases and J by 10 bases, with 18 bases between. In DNA form, the CDR3 reads TGTGCCAGCGGTGCGGGGGGCCTCCATCCCCAGCATTTT. It specifies CASGAGGLHPQHF.

As to this clonotype: A read error may produce the germline difference seen at one junction end. This rearrangement joins TRBV5-1 to TRBJ2-7; TRBD2 is a possible D gene (6 bases). The CDR3 contains 15 residues. The germline CDR1 and CDR2 sequences are SGHRS and YFSETQ. The CDR3 loop reads CASSLAGSGAYVQYF. As DNA, the CDR3 is TGCGCCAGCAGCTTGGCCGGGTCGGGAGCCTACGTGCAGTACTTC.

The chain is built from TRBV6-5 and TRBJ2-2, with 14 bases identical to TRBD2. The germline V gene encodes CDR1 MNHEY and CDR2 SVGAGI. With 4 bases clipped from V and 1 base from J, the junction kept 8 bases outside the gene matches. The CDR3 has 19 amino acids. CDR3 sequence reads: CASSSKTSGRVRNTGELFF. The CDR3 region has the DNA TGTGCCAGCAGTTCAAAGACTAGCGGGAGGGTTCGGAACACCGGGGAGCTGTTTTTT.

This clonotype was seen once. V and J are TRBV6-2 or TRBV6-3 and TRBJ1-6; 7 nucleotides line up with TRBD1. This CDR3 spans 17 amino acids. Trimming took 8 bases from V and 0 from J; bases not matched to a gene: 10. Germline CDR1 MNHEY, CDR2 SVGEGT. Here the CDR3 DNA reads TGTGCCAGCCGGAGGGGGCTCCTTAGCTCCTATAATTCACCCCTCCACTTT. This codes for CASRRGLLSSYNSPLHF.

This clonotype was counted many times. The J gene is TRBJ1-1, the V gene TRBV29-1; 7 bases are a match to TRBD1. This CDR3 has 16 amino acids. The V segment lost 5 bases and the J segment 1 base; nucleotides outside the gene matches: 13. Looked up from germline, CDR1 is SQVTM and CDR2 is ANQGSEA. The CDR3 DNA sequence: TGCAGCGTTCCTTTAAAGCCGGGACAGCGGAACACTGAAGCTTTCTTT. Amino acids: CSVPLKPGQRNTEAFF.

This clonotype has ten or more counts. The J gene is TRBJ1-2, the V gene TRBV20-1; the D is unclear. Germline V lookup: CDR1 DFQATT, CDR2 SNEGSKA (reference sequence). This CDR3 comprises 13 residues. Trimming left V 4 bases short and J 5 bases short, with 14 bases between. This CDR3 is CSAKGRAFYGYTF. The CDR3 bases are TGCAGTGCTAAAGGGAGGGCGTTTTATGGCTACACCTTC.

Concerning this clonotype: A far larger clone is just one base off, so this is likely a read error. The rearrangement joins TRBV6-5 to TRBJ1-1; no clear D. Per the germline V gene, CDR1 is MNHEY and CDR2 is SVGAGI. This CDR3 spans 15 amino acids. The V end lost 0 bases, the J end lost 14 bases, and 22 bases lay between the germline ends. This chain's CDR3 is CASSYSSEVNTEDFF. CDR3 sequence (DNA): TGTGCCAGCAGTTACTCTAGTGAGGTGAACACTGAAGACTTCTTT.

This clonotype was counted ten times or more. The chain recombines TRBV7-2 with TRBJ1-5, with D possibly being TRBD1 (6 bases). V was pared by 8 bases and J by 4 bases, with 9 bases between. The CDR3 loop spans 12 amino acids. From germline, CDR1 is SGHTA and CDR2 FQGNSA. The CDR3 sequence is CASGGRNQPQHF. The CDR3 coding sequence is TGTGCCAGCGGGGGCAGGAATCAGCCCCAGCATTTT.

This clonotype was recorded at least ten times. V usage is TRBV7-9 and J usage is TRBJ1-3, with D uncertain. V was cut by 1 base and J by 8 bases, with 12 bases left in between. Germline CDR1 is SEHNR and CDR2 is FQNEAQ (reference sequence). CDR3 length: 14 residues. Here the CDR3 reads CASSLGLDVDTIYF. Written as DNA, the CDR3 is TGTGCCAGCAGCTTAGGCCTCGATGTGGACACCATATATTTT.

Judged by abundance, this clonotype is medium-sized. The chain employs TRBV6-1 and TRBJ1-6, with 8 nucleotides matching TRBD1. The CDR3 extends over 16 amino acids. CDR1 and CDR2 (germline): MNHNS, SASEGT. The V gene end was trimmed by 3 bases and the J gene end by 2 bases; junction bases not matched to a gene: 3. The CDR3 coding sequence is TGTGCCAGCAGTGACAGGGGGCGCGCCTATAATTCACCCCTCCACTTT. Its translation is CASSDRGRAYNSPLHF.

This clonotype occurred many times. V gene TRBV7-8 combines with J gene TRBJ1-4; D is unresolved. The CDR3 runs 14 residues. V shed 5 bases and J shed 6 bases, with 13 bases lying between them. The V gene's germline CDR1 is SGHVS and CDR2 FQNEAQ. The CDR3 DNA is TGTGCCAGCAGCATGAGGGCCCGGGATGAAAAACTGTTTTTT. Its translation: CASSMRARDEKLFF.

The genes are TRBV20-1 and TRBJ2-7; 10 bases are shared with TRBD2. The junction had 23 bases not matched to a gene; V was cut back by 2 bases and J by 1 base. The CDR3 covers 21 residues. Germline V gives CDR1 DFQATT, CDR2 SNEGSKA (reference sequence). The DNA of the CDR3 is TGCAGTGCTAGAAAATCCCGACAGGGAGAGTTGAGACTAGCGGGTTCCTACGAGCAGTACTTC. Translating it yields CSARKSRQGELRLAGSYEQYF.

This clonotype was picked up a small number of times. Possible read error: a much larger clone is one base away. V usage is TRBV9 and J usage is TRBJ2-1; 11 nucleotides line up with TRBD2. Germline lookup yields CDR1 SGDLS and CDR2 YYNGEE. The CDR3 spans 16 residues. The DNA of the CDR3 is TGTGCCAGCAGCGTGGCGGGACTAGCGGACTACAATGAGCAGTCCTTC. Its protein product is CASSVAGLADYNEQSF. The full variable domain, with the rest looked up from reference TRBV9 and TRBJ2-1, is DSGVTQTPKHLITATGQRVTLRCSPRSGDLSVYWYQQSLDQGLQFLIQYYNGEERAKGNILERFSAQQFPDLHSELNLSSLELGDSALYFCASSVAGLADYNEQSFGPGTRLTVL.

The CDR3 reads CAWSKLAGVYEQYF. The CDR3 nucleotides read TGTGCCTGGAGTAAACTAGCGGGAGTCTACGAGCAGTACTTC. V usage is TRBV30 and J usage is TRBJ2-7; 11 bases agree with TRBD2. This CDR3 contains 14 residues. Germline CDR1 and CDR2: GTSNPN and SVGIG (reference sequence). The V and J ends lost 2 bases and 3 bases, in that order; junction bases with no gene match: 3.

In regard to this clonotype: This likely traces to a read error, being one base from a far larger clone. This sequence joins TRBV6-9 and TRBJ2-7; no reliable D call. CDR1 is MNHGY, CDR2 SVAAGI, per germline. CDR3 length equals 15 residues. Trimming took off 4 bases at V and 7 bases at J, with 20 bases between the two ends. CDR3 sequence reads: CASSLLVPTMGEQYF. The CDR3 DNA reads as TGTGCCAGCAGTTTGCTAGTGCCAACGATGGGGGAGCAGTACTTC.

This clonotype was detected ten times or more. The chain is built from TRBV7-9 and TRBJ1-2; D uncertain. V was shortened by 5 bases and J by 5 bases, with 12 bases between the two germline ends. Germline CDR1 SEHNR, CDR2 FQNEAQ (reference sequence). The length of the CDR3 is 13 residues. The CDR3 nucleotides read TGTGCCAGCAGCCCCCTCCCCGGATATGGCTACACCTTC. Amino acids: CASSPLPGYGYTF. The entire variable domain, with the rest obtained from reference TRBV7-9 and TRBJ1-2, is as follows: DTGVSQNPRHKITKRGQNVTFRCDPISEHNRLYWYRQTLGQGPEFLTYFQNEAQLEKSRLLSDRFSAERPKGSFSTLEIQRTEQGDSAMYLCASSPLPGYGYTFGSGTRLTVV.

As concerns this clonotype: A much larger clone lies a single base off, so this may be a read error. The J gene is TRBJ2-5, the V gene TRBV6-5, with D possibly TRBD2 on 7 matching bases. The V end lost 0 bases, the J end lost 3 bases, and 14 bases lay between the germline ends. Germline values: CDR1 MNHEY, CDR2 SVGAGI. The CDR3 sequence is 16 residues long. The CDR3 loop reads CASSYSRGRVKETQYF. Here the CDR3 DNA reads TGTGCCAGCAGTTACTCGAGGGGGAGGGTGAAAGAGACCCAGTACTTC.

The rearrangement joins TRBV27 to TRBJ2-1, with 9 bases matching TRBD1. V shed 10 bases and J 6 bases; nucleotides not matched to a gene: 13. This CDR3 spans 15 amino acids. The germline V gene has CDR1 MNHEY and CDR2 SMNVEV (reference sequence). The CDR3 nucleotides are TGTGCCAACAGAGGGGACAGGGTACTTCCCAATGAGCAGTTCTTC. This gives the protein CANRGDRVLPNEQFF.

This clonotype was seen many times. V gene TRBV20-1 combines with J gene TRBJ2-1; D unclear. Deletions cut 4 bases from V and 2 bases from J, with 15 bases between. CDR1 is DFQATT, CDR2 SNEGSKA, per germline (reference sequence). The CDR3 consists of 15 residues. The CDR3 DNA reads TGCAGTGCTATTCCCCGAGTCTCCCCCTACAATGAGCAGTTCTTC. It translates to CSAIPRVSPYNEQFF.

A note on this clonotype: This likely stems from a read error, as it lies one base from a far larger clone. The V call is TRBV6-8, the J call TRBJ2-7; 7 positions agree with TRBD1. This CDR3 has 13 residues. CDR1 MNHGY and CDR2 SAAAGT come from the germline V gene. The CDR3 DNA is TGTGCCAGCAGAACGGACAGGACCTACGAGAAGTACTTC. It specifies CASRTDRTYEKYF.

The chain uses TRBV9 and TRBJ2-7; possibly TRBD1 or TRBD2 for D (5 bases each). The ends were cut back, 3 bases at V and 4 bases at J, with 20 bases in the middle. CDR1 and CDR2 from the germline V gene are SGDLS and YYNGEE. The CDR3 is 16 amino acids. The chain's CDR3 is CASSATRDGYFYEQYF. DNA for the CDR3: TGTGCCAGCAGCGCTACAAGGGACGGATATTTTTACGAGCAGTACTTC.

The chain has TRBV5-1 and TRBJ1-5; tentative D call: TRBD1 (6 bases). The CDR3 covers 13 residues. Germline V lookup: CDR1 SGHRS, CDR2 YFSETQ. V gave up 5 bases and J gave up 2 bases, with 8 bases separating them. The CDR3 here is CASSPGGNQPQHF. CDR3 nucleotides: TGCGCCAGCAGTCCAGGGGGCAATCAGCCCCAGCATTTT.

This clonotype was detected only once. A much larger clonotype is one base distant, so this may be a read error. J is TRBJ2-1 and V is TRBV10-3, with D unresolved. Trimming took off 5 bases at V and 9 bases at J, with 26 bases between the two ends. This CDR3 spans 17 amino acids. Germline V gene lookup returns CDR1 ENHRY and CDR2 SYGVKD. CDR3 in amino acids: CAISPNEQLVRVSEQFF. The DNA of the CDR3 is TGTGCCATCAGTCCTAACGAGCAATTGGTTAGGGTTTCTGAGCAGTTCTTC.